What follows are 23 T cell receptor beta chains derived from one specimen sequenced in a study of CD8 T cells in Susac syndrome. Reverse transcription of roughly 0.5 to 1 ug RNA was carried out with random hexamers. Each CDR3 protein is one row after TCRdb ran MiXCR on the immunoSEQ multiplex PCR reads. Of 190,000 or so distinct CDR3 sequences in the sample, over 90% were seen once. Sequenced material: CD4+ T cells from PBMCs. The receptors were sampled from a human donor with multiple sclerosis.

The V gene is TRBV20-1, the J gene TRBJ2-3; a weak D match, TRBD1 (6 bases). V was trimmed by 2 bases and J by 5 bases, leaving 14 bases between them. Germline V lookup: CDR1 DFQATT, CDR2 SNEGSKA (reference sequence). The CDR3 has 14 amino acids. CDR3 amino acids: CSARKTGSGDTQYF. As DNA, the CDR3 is TGCAGTGCTAGAAAGACAGGTAGTGGAGATACGCAGTATTTT.

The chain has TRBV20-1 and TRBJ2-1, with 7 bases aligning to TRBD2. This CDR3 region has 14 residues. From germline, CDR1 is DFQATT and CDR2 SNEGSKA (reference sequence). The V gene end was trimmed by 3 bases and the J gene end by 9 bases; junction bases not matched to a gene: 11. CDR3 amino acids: CSARGLAGSGEQFF. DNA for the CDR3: TGCAGTGCTAGGGGGTTAGCGGGCTCTGGTGAGCAGTTCTTC.

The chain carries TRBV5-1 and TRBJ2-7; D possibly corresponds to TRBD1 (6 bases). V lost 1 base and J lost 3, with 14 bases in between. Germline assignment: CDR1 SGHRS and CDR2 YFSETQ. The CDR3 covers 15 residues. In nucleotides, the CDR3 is TGCGCCAGCAGCTTGAAGGCAGGGGAATACTACGAGCAGTACTTC. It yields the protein CASSLKAGEYYEQYF.

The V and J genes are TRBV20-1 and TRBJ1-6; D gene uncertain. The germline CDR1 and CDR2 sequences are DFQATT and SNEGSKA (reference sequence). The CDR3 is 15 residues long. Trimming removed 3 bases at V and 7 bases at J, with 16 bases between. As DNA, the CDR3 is TGCAGTGCTAGCCCCTCCGGGCCTATGAATTCACCCCTCCACTTT. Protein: CSASPSGPMNSPLHF.

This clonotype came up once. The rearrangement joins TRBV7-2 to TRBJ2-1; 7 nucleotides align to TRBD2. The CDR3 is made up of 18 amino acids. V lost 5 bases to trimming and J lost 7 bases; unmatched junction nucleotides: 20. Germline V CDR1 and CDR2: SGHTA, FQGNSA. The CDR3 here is CASSPALTSAPGLNEQFF. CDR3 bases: TGTGCCAGCAGCCCTGCACTAACTAGCGCCCCTGGGTTGAATGAGCAGTTCTTC.

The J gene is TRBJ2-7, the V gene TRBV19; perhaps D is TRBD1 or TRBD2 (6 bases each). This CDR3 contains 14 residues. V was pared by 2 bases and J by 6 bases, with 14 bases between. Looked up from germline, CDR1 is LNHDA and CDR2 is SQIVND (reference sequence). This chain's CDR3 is CASSIRGAPAEQYF. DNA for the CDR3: TGTGCCAGTAGTATAAGGGGGGCGCCAGCCGAGCAGTACTTC.

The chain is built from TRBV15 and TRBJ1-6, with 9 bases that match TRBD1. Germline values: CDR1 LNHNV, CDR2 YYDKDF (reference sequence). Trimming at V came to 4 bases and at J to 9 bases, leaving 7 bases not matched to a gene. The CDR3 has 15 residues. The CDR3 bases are TGTGCCACCAGCATCCGGGACAGGGTTCTTTCACCCCTCCACTTT. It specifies CATSIRDRVLSPLHF.

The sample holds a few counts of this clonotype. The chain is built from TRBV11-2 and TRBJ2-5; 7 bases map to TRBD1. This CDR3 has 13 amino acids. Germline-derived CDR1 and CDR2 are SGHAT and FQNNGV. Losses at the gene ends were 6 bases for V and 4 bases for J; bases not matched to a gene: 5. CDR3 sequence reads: CASSPGTAETQYF. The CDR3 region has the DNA TGTGCCAGCAGTCCCGGGACAGCAGAGACCCAGTACTTC.

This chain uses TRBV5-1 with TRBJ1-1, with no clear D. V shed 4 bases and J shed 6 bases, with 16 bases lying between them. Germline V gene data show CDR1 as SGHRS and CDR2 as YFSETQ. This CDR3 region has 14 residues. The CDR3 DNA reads TGCGCCAGCAGCCCCGGTCTTGTGGCAGCTGAAGCTTTCTTT. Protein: CASSPGLVAAEAFF.

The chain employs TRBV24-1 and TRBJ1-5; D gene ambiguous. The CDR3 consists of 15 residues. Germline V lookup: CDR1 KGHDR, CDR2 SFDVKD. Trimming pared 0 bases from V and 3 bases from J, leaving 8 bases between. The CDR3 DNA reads TGTGCCACCAGTGATTTGAGCGACTTCAATCAGCCCCAGCATTTT. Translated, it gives CATSDLSDFNQPQHF.

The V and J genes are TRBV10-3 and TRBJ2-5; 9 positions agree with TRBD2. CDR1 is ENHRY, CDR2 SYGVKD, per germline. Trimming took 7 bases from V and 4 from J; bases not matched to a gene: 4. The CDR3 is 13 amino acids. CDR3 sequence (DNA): TGTGCCATCACTAGCGGGGTCGGAGAGACCCAGTACTTC. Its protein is CAITSGVGETQYF.

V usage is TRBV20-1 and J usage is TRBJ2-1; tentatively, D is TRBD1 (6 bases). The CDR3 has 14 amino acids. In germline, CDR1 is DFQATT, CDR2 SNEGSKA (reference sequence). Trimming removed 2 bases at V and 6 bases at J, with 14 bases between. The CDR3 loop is CSARQYIRGNEQFF. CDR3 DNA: TGCAGTGCTAGACAATACATCAGGGGCAATGAGCAGTTCTTC.

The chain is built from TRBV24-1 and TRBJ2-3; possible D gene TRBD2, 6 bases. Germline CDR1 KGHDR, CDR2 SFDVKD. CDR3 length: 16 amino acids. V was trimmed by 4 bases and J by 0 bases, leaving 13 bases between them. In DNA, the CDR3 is TGTGCCACCAGTGAGGTCGCGGCGGGGAGCACAGATACGCAGTATTTT. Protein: CATSEVAAGSTDTQYF.

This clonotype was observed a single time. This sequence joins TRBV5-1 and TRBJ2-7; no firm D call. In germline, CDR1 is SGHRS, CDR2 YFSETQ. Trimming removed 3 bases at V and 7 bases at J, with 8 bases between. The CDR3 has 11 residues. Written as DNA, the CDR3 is TGCGCCAGCAGCTCTGCCGGGGAGCAGTACTTC. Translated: CASSSAGEQYF.

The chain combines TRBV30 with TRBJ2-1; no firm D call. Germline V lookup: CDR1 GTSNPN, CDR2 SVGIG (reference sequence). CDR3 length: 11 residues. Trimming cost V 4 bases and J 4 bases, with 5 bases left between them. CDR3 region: CAWTAYNEQFF. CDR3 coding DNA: TGTGCCTGGACAGCTTACAATGAGCAGTTCTTC. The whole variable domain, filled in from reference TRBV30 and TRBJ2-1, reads SQTIHQWPATLVQPVGSPLSLECTVEGTSNPNLYWYRQAAGRGLQLLFYSVGIGQISSEVPQNLSASRPQDRQFILSSKKLLLSDSGFYLCAWTAYNEQFFGPGTRLTVL.

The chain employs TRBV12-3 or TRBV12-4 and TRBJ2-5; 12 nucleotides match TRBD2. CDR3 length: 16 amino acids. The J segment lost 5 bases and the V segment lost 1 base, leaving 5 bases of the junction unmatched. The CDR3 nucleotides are TGTGCCAGCAGTTTAGGACTAGCGGGAGTGCGGGAGACCCAGTACTTC. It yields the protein CASSLGLAGVRETQYF.

CDR3 DNA: TGTGCCAGCAGGACCGGGACAGGGGGCGTAGAGACCCAGTACTTC. Translating it yields CASRTGTGGVETQYF. The chain is built from TRBV3-1 and TRBJ2-5; TRBD1 aligns across 12 bases. CDR3 length equals 15 residues. The V segment lost 6 bases and the J segment 4 bases; nucleotides outside the gene matches: 6. Per germline, CDR1 LGHDT and CDR2 YNNKEL (reference sequence).

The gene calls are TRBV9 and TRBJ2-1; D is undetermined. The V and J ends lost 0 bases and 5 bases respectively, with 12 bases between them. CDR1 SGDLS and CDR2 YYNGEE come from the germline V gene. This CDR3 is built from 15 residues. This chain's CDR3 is CASSVGAVLNNEQFF. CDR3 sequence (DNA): TGTGCCAGCAGCGTAGGGGCAGTCCTAAACAATGAGCAGTTCTTC.

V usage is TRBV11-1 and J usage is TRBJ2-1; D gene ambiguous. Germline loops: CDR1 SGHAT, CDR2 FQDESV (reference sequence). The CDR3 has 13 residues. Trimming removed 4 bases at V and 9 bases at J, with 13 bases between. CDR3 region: CASSSPGLGEQFF. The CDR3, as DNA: TGTGCCAGCAGCTCTCCCGGGCTGGGTGAGCAGTTCTTC.

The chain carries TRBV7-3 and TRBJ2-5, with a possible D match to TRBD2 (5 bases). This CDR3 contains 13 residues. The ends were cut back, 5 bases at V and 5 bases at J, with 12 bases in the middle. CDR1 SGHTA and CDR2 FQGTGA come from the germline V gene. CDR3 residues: CASSPTKDETQYF. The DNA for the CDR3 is TGTGCCAGCAGCCCGACTAAGGATGAGACCCAGTACTTC.

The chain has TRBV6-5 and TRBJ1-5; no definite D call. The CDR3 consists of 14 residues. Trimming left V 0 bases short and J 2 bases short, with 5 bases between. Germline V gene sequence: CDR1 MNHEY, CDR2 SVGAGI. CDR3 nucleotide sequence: TGTGCCAGCAGTTACTCCCGGGGCAATCAGCCCCAGCATTTT. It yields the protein CASSYSRGNQPQHF.

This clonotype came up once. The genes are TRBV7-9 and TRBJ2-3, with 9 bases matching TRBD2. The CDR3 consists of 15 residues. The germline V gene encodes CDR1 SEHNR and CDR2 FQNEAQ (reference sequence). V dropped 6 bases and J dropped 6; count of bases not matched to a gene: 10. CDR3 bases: TGTGCCAGCAGTTATGGACTAGCGTTTGCCGATACGCAGTATTTT. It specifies CASSYGLAFADTQYF.

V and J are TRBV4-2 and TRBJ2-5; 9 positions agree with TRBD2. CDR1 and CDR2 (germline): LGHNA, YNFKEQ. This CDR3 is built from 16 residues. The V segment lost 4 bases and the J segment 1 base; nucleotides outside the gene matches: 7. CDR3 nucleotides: TGTGCCAGCAGCCCCCTGGGAGCGGGGGGCCAAGAGACCCAGTACTTC. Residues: CASSPLGAGGQETQYF.